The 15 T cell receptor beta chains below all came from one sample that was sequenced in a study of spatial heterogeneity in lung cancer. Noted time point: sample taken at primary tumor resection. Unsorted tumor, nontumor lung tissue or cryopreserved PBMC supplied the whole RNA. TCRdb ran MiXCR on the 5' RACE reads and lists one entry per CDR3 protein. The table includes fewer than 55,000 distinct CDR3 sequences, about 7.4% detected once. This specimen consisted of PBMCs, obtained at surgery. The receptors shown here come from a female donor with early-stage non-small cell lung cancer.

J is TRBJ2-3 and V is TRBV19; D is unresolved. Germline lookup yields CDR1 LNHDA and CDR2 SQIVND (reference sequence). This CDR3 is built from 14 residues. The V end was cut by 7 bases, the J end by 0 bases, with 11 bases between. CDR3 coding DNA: TGTGCCAGTACTGACACGGCGAGCACAGATACGCAGTATTTT. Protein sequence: CASTDTASTDTQYF. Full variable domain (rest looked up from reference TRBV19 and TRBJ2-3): DGGITQSPKYLFRKEGQNVTLSCEQNLNHDAMYWYRQDPGQGLRLIYYSQIVNDFQKGDIAEGYSVSREKKESFPLTVTSAQKNPTAFYLCASTDTASTDTQYFGPGTRLTVL.

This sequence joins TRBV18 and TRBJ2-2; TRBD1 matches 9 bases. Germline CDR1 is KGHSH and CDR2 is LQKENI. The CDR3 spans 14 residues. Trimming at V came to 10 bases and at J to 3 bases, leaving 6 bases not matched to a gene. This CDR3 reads CATSGTGYTGELFF. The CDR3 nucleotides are TGTGCCACCTCCGGGACAGGGTACACCGGGGAGCTGTTTTTT.

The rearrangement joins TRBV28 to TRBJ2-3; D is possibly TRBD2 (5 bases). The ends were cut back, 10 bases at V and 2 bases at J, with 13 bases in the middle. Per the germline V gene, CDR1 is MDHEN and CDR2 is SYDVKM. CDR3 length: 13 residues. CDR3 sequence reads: CATAVKVTDTQYF. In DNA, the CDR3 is TGTGCCACAGCGGTCAAAGTCACAGATACGCAGTATTTT.

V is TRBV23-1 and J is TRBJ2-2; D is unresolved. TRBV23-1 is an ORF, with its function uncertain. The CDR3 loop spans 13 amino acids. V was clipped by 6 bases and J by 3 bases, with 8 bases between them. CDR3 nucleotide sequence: TGCGCCAGCAGCCGTCTGCACACCGGGGAGCTGTTTTTT. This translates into CASSRLHTGELFF.

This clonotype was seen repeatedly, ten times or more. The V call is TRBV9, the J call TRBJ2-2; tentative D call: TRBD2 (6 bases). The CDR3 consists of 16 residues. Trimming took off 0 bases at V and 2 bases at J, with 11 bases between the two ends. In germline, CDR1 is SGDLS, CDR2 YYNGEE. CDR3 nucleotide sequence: TGTGCCAGCAGCGTAGCGGAGGGGCCCAACACCGGGGAGCTGTTTTTT. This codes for CASSVAEGPNTGELFF.

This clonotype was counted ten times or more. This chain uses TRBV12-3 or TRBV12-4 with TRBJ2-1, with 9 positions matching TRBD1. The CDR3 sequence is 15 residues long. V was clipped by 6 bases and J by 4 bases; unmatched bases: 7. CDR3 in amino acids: CASRQDRGTYNEQFF. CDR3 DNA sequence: TGTGCCAGCAGACAAGACAGGGGGACATACAATGAGCAGTTCTTC.

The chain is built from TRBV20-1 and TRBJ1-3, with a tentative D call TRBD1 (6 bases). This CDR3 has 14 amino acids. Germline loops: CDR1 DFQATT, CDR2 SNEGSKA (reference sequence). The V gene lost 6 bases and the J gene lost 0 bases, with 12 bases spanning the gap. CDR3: CSAEQGYSGNTIYF. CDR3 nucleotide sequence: TGCAGTGCGGAACAGGGATACTCTGGAAACACCATATATTTT.

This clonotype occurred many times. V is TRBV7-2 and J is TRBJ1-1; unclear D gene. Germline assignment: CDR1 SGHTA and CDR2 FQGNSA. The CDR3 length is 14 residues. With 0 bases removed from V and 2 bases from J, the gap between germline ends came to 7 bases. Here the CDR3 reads CASSLARINTEAFF. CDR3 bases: TGTGCCAGCAGCTTAGCCCGGATAAACACTGAAGCTTTCTTT.

The CDR3 coding sequence is TGCAGCCTCGGGACAGCAGGAGATACGCAGTATTTT. The encoded protein is CSLGTAGDTQYF. The rearrangement links TRBV20-1 to TRBJ2-3, with 7 bases aligning to TRBD1. This CDR3 region has 12 residues. The germline CDR1 and CDR2 sequences are DFQATT and SNEGSKA (reference sequence).

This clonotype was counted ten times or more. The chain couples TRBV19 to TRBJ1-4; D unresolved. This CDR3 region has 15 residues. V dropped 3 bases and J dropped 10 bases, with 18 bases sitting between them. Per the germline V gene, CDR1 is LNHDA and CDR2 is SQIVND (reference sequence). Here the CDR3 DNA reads TGTGCCAGTAGTATGGAGGGAACTGGTCTCGGAAAACTGTTTTTT. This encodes CASSMEGTGLGKLFF. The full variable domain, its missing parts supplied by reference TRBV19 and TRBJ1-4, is DGGITQSPKYLFRKEGQNVTLSCEQNLNHDAMYWYRQDPGQGLRLIYYSQIVNDFQKGDIAEGYSVSREKKESFPLTVTSAQKNPTAFYLCASSMEGTGLGKLFFGSGTQLSVL.

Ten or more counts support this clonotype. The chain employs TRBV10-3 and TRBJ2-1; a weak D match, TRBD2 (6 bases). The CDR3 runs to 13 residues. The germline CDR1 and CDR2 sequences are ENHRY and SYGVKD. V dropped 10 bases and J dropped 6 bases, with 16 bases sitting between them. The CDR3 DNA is TGTGCCACCCAATGGGGACTTTCCAATGAGCAGTTCTTC. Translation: CATQWGLSNEQFF.

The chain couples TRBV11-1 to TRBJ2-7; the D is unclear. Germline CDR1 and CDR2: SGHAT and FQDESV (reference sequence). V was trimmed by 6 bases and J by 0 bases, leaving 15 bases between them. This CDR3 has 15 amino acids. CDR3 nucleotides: TGTGCCAGCAGGCTTACGGCAGATCTCTCCTACGAGCAGTACTTC. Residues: CASRLTADLSYEQYF.

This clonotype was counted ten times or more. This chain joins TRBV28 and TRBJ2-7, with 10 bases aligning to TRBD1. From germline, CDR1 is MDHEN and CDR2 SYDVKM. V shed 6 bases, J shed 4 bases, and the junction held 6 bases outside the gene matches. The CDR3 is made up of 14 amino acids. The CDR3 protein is CASRETGGRYEQYF. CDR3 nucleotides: TGTGCCAGCAGAGAGACAGGGGGCAGGTACGAGCAGTACTTC.

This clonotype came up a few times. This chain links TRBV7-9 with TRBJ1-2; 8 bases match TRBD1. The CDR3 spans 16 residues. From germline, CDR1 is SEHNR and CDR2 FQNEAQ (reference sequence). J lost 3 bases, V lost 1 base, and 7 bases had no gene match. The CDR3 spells CASSLGGAGGDYGYTF. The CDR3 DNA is TGTGCCAGCAGCTTAGGAGGAGCAGGGGGCGACTATGGCTACACCTTC.

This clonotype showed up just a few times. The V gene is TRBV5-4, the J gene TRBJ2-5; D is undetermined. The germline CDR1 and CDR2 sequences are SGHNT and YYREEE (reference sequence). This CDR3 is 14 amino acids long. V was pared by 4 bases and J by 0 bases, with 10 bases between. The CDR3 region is CASSLPDNQETQYF. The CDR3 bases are TGTGCCAGCAGCCTTCCCGACAACCAAGAGACCCAGTACTTC.